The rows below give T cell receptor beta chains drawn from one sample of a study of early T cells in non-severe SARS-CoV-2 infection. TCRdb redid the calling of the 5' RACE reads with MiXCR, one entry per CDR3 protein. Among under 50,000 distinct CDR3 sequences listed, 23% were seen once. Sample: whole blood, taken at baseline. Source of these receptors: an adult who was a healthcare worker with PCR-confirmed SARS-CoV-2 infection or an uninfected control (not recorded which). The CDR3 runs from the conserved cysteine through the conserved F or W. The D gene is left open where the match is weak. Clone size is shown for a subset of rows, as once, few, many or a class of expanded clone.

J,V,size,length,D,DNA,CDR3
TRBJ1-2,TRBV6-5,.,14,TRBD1,TGTGCCAGCAGTTACTCCCGGACAGGAGAAGGCTACACCTTC,CASSYSRTGEGYTF
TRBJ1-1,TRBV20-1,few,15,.,TGCAGTGCTAAAAGAGTGGGGGACAAACACACTGAAGCTTTCTTT,CSAKRVGDKHTEAFF
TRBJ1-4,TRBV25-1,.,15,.,TGTGCCAGCAGTCTGCCGGGAGGCGGGAATGAAAAACTGTTTTTT,CASSLPGGGNEKLFF
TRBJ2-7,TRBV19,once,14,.,TGTGCCAGTAGTATGCCCAACGACCCCTACGAGCAGTACTTC,CASSMPNDPYEQYF
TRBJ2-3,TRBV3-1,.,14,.,TGTGCCAGCAGTCTGCAGTCTAGCGCAGATACGCAGTATTTT,CASSLQSSADTQYF
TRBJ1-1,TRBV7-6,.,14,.,TGTGCCAGCAGCCGCGGACGGAGAGACACTGAAGCTTTCTTT,CASSRGRRDTEAFF
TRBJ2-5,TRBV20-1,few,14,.,TGCAGTGCTAGCGGGACGCAGGTTGAAGAGACCCAGTACTTC,CSASGTQVEETQYF
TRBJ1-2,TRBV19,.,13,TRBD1,TGTGCCAGTAGCCCCGGCAGGGGGCACATTAAGGCCTTC,CASSPGRGHIKAF
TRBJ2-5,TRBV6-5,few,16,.,TGTGCCAGCAGCTCCCCCATGAGGGGGGGACATTGGACCCAGTACTTC,CASSSPMRGGHWTQYF
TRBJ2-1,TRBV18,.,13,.,TGTGCCAGCTCACCATTTGCGAGGAATGAGCAGTTCTTC,CASSPFARNEQFF
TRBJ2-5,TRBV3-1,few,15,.,TGTGCCAGCAGCCAAAAAATGGTAGGGAGAGAGACCCAGTACTTC,CASSQKMVGRETQYF
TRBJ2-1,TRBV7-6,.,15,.,TGTGCCAGCAGATCGAGCGGGCAGGGGCTTTTAGAGCAGTTCTTC,CASRSSGQGLLEQFF
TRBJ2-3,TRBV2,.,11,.,TGTGCCAGCACCCCAGGGGATACGCAGTATTTT,CASTPGDTQYF
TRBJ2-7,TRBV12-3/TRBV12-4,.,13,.,TGTGCCAGCAGAATACGGCTGGAGTACGAGCAGTACTTC,CASRIRLEYEQYF
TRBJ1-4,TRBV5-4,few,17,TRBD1,TGTGCCAGCAGCTTGTTGGGACAGGGGGCTCCTAATGAAAAACTGTTTTTT,CASSLLGQGAPNEKLFF
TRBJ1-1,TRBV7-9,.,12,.,TGTGCCAGCAGCTTAGCACTCACTGAAGCTTTCTTT,CASSLALTEAFF
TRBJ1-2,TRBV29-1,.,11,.,TGCAGCGTTGCAAGTGTCTATGGCTACACCTTC,CSVASVYGYTF
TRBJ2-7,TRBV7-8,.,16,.,TGTGCCAGCAGCTTAGCTCTCATGTTAGACTCCTACGAGCAGTACTTC,CASSLALMLDSYEQYF
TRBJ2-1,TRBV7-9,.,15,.,TGTGCCAGCAGCTTACGGGGTGTCTCCTACAATGAGCAGTTCTTC,CASSLRGVSYNEQFF
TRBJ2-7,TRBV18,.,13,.,TGTGCCAGCTCATCGACAGGGAGGAACGAGCAGTACTTC,CASSSTGRNEQYF
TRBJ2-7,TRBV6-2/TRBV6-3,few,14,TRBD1,TGTGCCAGCAGTGCGATGACAGGGCACGGCGAGCAGTACTTC,CASSAMTGHGEQYF
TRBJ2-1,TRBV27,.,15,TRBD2,TGTGCCAGCAGCTCCGGACTAGCGGGGGGAATTGAGCAGTTCTTC,CASSSGLAGGIEQFF
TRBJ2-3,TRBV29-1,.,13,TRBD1,TGCAGCGTCTTGACAGGGGGCACAGATACGCAGTATTTT,CSVLTGGTDTQYF
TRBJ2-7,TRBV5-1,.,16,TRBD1,TGCGCCAGCAGCTTGGAAGGGACAGGGGGCTCCTACGAGCAGTACTTC,CASSLEGTGGSYEQYF
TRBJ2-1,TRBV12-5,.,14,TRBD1,TGTGCTAGTGGTTCGGGACAGGTGTACAATGAGCAGTTCTTC,CASGSGQVYNEQFF
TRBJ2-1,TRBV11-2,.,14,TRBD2,TGTGCCAGCAGGATAGCGGGGGGCGCGGATGAGCAGTTCTTC,CASRIAGGADEQFF
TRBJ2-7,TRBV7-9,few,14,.,TGTGCCAGCAGCCATCCCCAGTCCGGGGTCGAGCAGTACTTC,CASSHPQSGVEQYF
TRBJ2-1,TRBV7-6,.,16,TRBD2,TGTGCCAGCAGAAGACTAGCGGGGGCCCCCAACAATGAGCAGTTCTTC,CASRRLAGAPNNEQFF